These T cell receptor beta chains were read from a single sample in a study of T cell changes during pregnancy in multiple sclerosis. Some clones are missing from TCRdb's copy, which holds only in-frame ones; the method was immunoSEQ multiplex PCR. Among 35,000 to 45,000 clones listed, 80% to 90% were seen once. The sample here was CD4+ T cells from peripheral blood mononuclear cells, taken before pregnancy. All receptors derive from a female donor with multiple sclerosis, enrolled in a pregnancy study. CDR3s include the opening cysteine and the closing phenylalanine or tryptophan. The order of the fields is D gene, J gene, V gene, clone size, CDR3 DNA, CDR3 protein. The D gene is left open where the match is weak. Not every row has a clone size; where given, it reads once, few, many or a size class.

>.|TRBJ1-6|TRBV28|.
TGTGCCAGCAGTTTAGATGGAGGGGAACGTTCACCCCTCCACTTT
CASSLDGGERSPLHF
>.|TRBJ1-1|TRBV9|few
TGTGCCAGCAGCGTAGGACCCGACAGGTGGACTGAAGCTTTCTTT
CASSVGPDRWTEAFF
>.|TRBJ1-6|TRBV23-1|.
TGCGCCAGCAGTCACCCCCCCCCGAGGGAGAATTCACCCCTCCACTTT
CASSHPPPRENSPLHF
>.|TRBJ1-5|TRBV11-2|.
TGTGCCAGCAGCTTGAGTTTCAATCAGCCCCAGCATTTT
CASSLSFNQPQHF
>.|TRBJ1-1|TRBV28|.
TGTGCCAGCAGGAGGGGGTTGCAGATTGAAGCTTTCTTT
CASRRGLQIEAFF
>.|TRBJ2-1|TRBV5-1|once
TGCGCCAGCAGCTTGGAAGCTCTAGCTGCGCAGTTCTTC
CASSLEALAAQFF
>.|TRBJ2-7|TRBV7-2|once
TGTGCCAGCAGCCCATACTACAAGGGGGAGCAGTACTTC
CASSPYYKGEQYF
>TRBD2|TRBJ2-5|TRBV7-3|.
TGTGCCAGCAGCTTTTCTAGCGGAGAGACCCAGTACTTC
CASSFSSGETQYF
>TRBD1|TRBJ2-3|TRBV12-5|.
TGTGCTAGTGGTTTGGTGCCGGATGGACAGGGGGCCGCAGATACGCAGTATTTT
CASGLVPDGQGAADTQYF
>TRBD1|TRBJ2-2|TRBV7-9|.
TGTGCCAGCAGATCCACAGGGGGCTTAGGGGAGCTGTTTTTT
CASRSTGGLGELFF
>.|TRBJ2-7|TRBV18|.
TGTGCCAGCTCACCAGAAAGGGAGCGCGAGCAGTACTTC
CASSPEREREQYF